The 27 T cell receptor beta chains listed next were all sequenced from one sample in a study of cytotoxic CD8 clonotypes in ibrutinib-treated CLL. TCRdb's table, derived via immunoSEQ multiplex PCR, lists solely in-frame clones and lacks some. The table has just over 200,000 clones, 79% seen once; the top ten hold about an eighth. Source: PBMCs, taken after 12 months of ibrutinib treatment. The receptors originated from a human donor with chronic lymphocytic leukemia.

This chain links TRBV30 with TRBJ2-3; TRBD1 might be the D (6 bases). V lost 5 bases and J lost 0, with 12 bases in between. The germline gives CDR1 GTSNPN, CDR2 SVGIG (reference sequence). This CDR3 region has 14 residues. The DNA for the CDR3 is TGTGCCTGGGAAAGGGGGAGTAGCACAGATACGCAGTATTTT. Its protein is CAWERGSSTDTQYF.

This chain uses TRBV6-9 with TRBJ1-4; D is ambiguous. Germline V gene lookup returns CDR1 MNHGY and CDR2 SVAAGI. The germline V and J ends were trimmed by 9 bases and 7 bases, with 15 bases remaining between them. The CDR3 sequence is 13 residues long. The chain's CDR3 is CARKHALPEKLFF. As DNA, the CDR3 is TGTGCCAGAAAACACGCACTCCCTGAAAAACTGTTTTTT.

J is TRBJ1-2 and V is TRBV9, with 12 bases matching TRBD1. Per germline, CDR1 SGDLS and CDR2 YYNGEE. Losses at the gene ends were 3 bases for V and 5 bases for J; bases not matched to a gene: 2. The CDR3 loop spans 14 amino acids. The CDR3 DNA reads TGTGCCAGCAGCGGGGACAGGGGGCCATATGGCTACACCTTC. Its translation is CASSGDRGPYGYTF.

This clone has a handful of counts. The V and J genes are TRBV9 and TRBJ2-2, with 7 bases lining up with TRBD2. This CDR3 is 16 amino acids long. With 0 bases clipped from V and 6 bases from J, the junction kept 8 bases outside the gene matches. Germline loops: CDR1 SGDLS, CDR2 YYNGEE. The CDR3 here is CASSVGGLGLSGELFF. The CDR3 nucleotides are TGTGCCAGCAGCGTAGGTGGACTAGGTTTGTCCGGGGAGCTGTTTTTT.

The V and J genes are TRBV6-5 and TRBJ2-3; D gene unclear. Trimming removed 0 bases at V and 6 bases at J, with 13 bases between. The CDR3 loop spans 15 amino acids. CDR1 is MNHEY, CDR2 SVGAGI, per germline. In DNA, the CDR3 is TGTGCCAGCAGTTACTCGGTAAACGGTGAGGATACGCAGTATTTT. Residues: CASSYSVNGEDTQYF.

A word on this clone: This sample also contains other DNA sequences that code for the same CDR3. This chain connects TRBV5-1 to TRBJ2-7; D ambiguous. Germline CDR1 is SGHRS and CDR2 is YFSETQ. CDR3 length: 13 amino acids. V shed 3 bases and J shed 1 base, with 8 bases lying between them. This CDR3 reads CASSSRVSYEQYF. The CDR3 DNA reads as TGCGCCAGCAGCTCTCGGGTTTCCTACGAGCAGTACTTC.

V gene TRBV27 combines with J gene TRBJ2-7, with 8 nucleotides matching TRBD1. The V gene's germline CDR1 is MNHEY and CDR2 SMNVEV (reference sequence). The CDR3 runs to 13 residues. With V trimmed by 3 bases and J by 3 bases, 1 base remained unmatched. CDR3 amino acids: CASSFGQGYEQYF. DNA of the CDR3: TGTGCCAGCAGTTTTGGACAGGGCTACGAGCAGTACTTC.

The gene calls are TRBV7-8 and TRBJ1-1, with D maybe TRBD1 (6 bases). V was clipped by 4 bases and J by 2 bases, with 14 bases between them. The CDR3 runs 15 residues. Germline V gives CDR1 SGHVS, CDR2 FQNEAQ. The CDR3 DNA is TGTGCCAGCAGCTCCCCCGGCGGGGGCAACACTGAAGCTTTCTTT. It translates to CASSSPGGGNTEAFF.

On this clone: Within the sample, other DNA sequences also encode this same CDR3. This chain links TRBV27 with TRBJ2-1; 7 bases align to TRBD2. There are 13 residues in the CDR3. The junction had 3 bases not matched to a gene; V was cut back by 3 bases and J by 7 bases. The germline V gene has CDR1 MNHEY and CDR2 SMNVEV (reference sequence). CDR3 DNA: TGTGCCAGCAGTTTCGGGGGAGGGAATGAGCAGTTCTTC. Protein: CASSFGGGNEQFF.

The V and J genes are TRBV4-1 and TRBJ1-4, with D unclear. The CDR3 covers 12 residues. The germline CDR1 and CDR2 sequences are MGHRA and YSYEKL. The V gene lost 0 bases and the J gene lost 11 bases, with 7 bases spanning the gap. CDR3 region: CASSQDLGKLFF. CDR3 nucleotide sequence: TGCGCCAGCAGCCAAGATCTCGGGAAACTGTTTTTT.

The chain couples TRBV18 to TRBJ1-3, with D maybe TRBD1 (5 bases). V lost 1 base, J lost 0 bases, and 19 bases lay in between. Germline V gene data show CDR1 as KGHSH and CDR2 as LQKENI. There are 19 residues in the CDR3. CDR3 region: CASSPRHLQEFFSGNTIYF. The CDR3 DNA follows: TGTGCCAGCTCACCACGACATCTACAGGAATTCTTCTCTGGAAACACCATATATTTT.

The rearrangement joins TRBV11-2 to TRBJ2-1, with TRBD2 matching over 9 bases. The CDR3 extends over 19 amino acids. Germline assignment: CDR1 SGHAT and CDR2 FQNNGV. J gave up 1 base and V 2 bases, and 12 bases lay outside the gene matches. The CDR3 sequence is CASSLHYGAGGISYNEQFF. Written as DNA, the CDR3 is TGTGCCAGCAGCTTACACTATGGAGCGGGAGGAATATCCTACAATGAGCAGTTCTTC.

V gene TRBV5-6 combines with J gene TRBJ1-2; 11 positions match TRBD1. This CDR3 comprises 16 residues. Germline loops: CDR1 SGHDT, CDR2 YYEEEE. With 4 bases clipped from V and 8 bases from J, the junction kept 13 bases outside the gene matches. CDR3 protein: CASSHRGTGGGSGYTF. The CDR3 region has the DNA TGTGCCAGCAGCCACCGAGGGACAGGGGGAGGATCGGGCTACACCTTC.

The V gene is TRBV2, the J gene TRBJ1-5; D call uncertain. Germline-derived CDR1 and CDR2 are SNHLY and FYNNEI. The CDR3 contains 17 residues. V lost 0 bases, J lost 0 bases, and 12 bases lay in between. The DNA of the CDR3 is TGTGCCAGCAGTGAAGCGGGCCGAACCTATAGCAATCAGCCCCAGCATTTT. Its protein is CASSEAGRTYSNQPQHF.

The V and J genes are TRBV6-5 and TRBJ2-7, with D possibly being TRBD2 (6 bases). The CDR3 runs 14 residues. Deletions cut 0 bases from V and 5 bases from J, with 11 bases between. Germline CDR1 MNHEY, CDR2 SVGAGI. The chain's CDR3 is CASSYSRGLDEQYF. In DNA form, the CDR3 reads TGTGCCAGCAGTTACTCAAGGGGACTCGACGAGCAGTACTTC.

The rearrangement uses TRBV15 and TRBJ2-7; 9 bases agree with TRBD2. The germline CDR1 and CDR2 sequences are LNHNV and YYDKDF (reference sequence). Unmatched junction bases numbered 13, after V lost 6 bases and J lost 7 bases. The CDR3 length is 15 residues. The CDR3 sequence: CATSWRGAGGEEQYF. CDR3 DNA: TGTGCCACCAGTTGGAGGGGAGCGGGAGGTGAAGAGCAGTACTTC.

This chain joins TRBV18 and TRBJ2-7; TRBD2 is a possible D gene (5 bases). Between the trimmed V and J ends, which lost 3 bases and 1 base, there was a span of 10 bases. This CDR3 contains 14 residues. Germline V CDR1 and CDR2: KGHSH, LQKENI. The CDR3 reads CASSPSVASYEQYF. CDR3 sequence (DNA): TGTGCCAGCTCACCCAGCGTAGCGTCCTACGAGCAGTACTTC.

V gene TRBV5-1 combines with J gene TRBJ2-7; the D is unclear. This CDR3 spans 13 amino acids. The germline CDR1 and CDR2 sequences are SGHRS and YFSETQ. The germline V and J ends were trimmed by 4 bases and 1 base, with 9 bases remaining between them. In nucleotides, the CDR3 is TGCGCCAGCAGCCCCTTAGGGTCCTACGAGCAGTACTTC. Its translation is CASSPLGSYEQYF.

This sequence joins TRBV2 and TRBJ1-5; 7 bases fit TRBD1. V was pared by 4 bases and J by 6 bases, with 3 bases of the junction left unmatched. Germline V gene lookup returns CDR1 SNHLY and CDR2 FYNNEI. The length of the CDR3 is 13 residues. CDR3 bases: TGTGCCAGCAGTGGACAGGGAACTCAGCCCCAGCATTTT. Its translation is CASSGQGTQPQHF. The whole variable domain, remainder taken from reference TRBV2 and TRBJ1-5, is EPEVTQTPSHQVTQMGQEVILRCVPISNHLYFYWYRQILGQKVEFLVSFYNNEISEKSEIFDDQFSVERPDGSNFTLKIRSTKLEDSAMYFCASSGQGTQPQHFGDGTRLSIL.

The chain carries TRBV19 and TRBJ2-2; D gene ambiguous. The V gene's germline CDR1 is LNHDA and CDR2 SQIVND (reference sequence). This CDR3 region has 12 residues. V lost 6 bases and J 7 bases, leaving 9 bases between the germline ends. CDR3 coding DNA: TGTGCCAGTAGCGTAAATCACGGGGAGCTGTTTTTT. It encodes CASSVNHGELFF.

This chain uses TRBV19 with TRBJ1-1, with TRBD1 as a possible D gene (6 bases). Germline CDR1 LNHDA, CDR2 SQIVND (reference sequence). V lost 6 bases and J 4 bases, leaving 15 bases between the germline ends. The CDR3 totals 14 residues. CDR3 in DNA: TGTGCCAGTAGATCGGGGGGGCGCGGCACTGAAGCTTTCTTT. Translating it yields CASRSGGRGTEAFF.

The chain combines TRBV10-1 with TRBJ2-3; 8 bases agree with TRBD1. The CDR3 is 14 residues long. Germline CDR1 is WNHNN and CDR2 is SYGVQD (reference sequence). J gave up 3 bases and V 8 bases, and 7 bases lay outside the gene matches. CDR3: CASSRTGQTDTQYF. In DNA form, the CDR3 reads TGCGCCAGCTCCAGGACAGGGCAAACAGATACGCAGTATTTT.

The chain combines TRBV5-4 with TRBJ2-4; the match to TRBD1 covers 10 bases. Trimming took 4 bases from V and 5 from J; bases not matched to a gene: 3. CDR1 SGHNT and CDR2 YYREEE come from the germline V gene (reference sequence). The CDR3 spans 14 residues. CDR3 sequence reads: CASSLGQGQNIQYF. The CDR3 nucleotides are TGTGCCAGCAGCCTGGGACAGGGGCAAAACATTCAGTACTTC.

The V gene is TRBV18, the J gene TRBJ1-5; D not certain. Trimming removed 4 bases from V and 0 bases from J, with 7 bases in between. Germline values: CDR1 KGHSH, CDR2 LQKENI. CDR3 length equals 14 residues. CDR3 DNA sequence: TGTGCCAGCTCACAGGTGTATAGCAATCAGCCCCAGCATTTT. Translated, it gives CASSQVYSNQPQHF.

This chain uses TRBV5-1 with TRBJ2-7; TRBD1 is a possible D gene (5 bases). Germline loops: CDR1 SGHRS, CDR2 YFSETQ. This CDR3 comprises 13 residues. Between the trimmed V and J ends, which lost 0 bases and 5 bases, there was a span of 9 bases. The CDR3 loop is CASSLVGAHEQYF. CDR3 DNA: TGCGCCAGCAGCTTGGTAGGGGCCCACGAGCAGTACTTC.

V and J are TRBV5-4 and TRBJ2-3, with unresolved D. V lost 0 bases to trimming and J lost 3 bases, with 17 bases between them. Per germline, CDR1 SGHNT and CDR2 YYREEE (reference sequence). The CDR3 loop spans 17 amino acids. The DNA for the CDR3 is TGTGCCAGCAGCTTGGGAGGCTTCGTCTTGGGGACAGATACGCAGTATTTT. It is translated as CASSLGGFVLGTDTQYF.

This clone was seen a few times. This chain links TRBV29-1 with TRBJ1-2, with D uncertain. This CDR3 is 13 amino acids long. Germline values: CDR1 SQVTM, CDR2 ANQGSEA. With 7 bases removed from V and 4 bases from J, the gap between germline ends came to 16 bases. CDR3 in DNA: TGCAGCGGGGGAGAGTCCGTTTCCTATGGCTACACCTTC. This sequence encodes CSGGESVSYGYTF. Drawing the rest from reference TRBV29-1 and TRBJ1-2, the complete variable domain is SAVISQKPSRDICQRGTSLTIQCQVDSQVTMMFWYRQQPGQSLTLIATANQGSEATYESGFVIDKFPISRPNLTFSTLTVSNMSPEDSSIYLCSGGESVSYGYTFGSGTRLTVV.